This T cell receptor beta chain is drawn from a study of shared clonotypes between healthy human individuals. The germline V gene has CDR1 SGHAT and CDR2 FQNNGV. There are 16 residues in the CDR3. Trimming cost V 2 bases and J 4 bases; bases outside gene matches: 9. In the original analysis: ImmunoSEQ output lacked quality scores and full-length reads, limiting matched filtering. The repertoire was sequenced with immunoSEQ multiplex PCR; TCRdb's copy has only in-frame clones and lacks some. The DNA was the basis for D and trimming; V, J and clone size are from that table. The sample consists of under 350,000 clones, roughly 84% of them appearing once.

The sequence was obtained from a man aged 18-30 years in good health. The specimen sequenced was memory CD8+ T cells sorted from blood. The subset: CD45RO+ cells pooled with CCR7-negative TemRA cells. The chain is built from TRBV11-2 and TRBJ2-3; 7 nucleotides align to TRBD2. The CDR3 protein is CASSLPFWGGSDTQYF. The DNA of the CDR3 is TGTGCCAGCAGCTTACCGTTTTGGGGAGGGTCAGATACGCAGTATTTT.